Below are 22 T cell receptor beta chains sequenced from a single sample in a study of tumor T cells in aggressive B-cell lymphoma. Sequencing used immunoSEQ multiplex PCR; TCRdb keeps in-frame clones, though not all of them. The repertoire includes about 4,600 clones, roughly 80% of them detected once, and approximately 4.7% sits in the top ten. The sample was tumor tissue. Receptors were obtained from an adult with diffuse large B cell lymphoma.

On this clone: Its ends do not fully match the called genes, so a read error is possible. The gene calls are TRBV5-1 and TRBJ2-1; 9 bases map to TRBD2. This CDR3 comprises 16 residues. In germline, CDR1 is SGHRS, CDR2 YFSETQ. DNA for the CDR3: TGCGCCAGTAGCTTGGTGGGTAGCGGGAGATCCAATGAGCAGTTCTTC. As protein: CASSLVGSGRSNEQFF.

This clone was recorded once. This sequence joins TRBV6-1 and TRBJ1-4, with a tentative D call TRBD1 (5 bases). CDR3 length: 15 amino acids. Germline V gene sequence: CDR1 MNHNS, CDR2 SASEGT. The germline V and J ends were trimmed by 6 bases and 0 bases, with 11 bases remaining between them. The CDR3 region has the DNA TGTGCCAGCAGAACAGGCCATGCAACTAATGAAAAACTGTTTTTT. Translating gives CASRTGHATNEKLFF.

This clone came up a few times. The chain links TRBV11-2 to TRBJ1-2, with 9 bases matching TRBD1. J was trimmed by 4 bases and V by 1 base; bases with no gene match: 4. The CDR3 loop spans 15 amino acids. Germline V gives CDR1 SGHAT, CDR2 FQNNGV. CDR3 sequence: CASSLGGQGSYGYTF. The CDR3 DNA follows: TGTGCCAGCAGCTTAGGCGGACAGGGGTCCTATGGCTACACCTTC. The variable domain in full, completed from reference TRBV11-2 and TRBJ1-2, reads EAGVAQSPRYKIIEKRQSVAFWCNPISGHATLYWYQQILGQGPKLLIQFQNNGVVDDSQLPKDRFSAERLKGVDSTLKIQPAKLEDSAVYLCASSLGGQGSYGYTFGSGTRLTVV.

This sequence joins TRBV30 and TRBJ1-5; TRBD1 might be the D (6 bases). The CDR3 length is 12 residues. Per germline, CDR1 GTSNPN and CDR2 SVGIG (reference sequence). Trimming removed 3 bases from V and 4 bases from J, with 7 bases in between. Here the CDR3 reads CAWRGQNQPQHF. CDR3 DNA sequence: TGTGCCTGGAGGGGACAAAATCAGCCCCAGCATTTT.

Details on this clone: Other nucleotide sequences from this sample produce the same CDR3. The gene calls are TRBV9 and TRBJ1-1; D is possibly TRBD1 (5 bases). The CDR3 is 14 residues long. Trimming left V 2 bases short and J 0 bases short, with 8 bases between. CDR1 SGDLS and CDR2 YYNGEE come from the germline V gene. CDR3: CASSVGGMNTEAFF. Written as DNA, the CDR3 is TGTGCCAGCAGCGTGGGGGGTATGAACACTGAAGCTTTCTTT.

The DNA for the CDR3 is TGTGCCAGCAAGGAACAAGGGGCTGGAAGCAATCAGCCCCAGCATTTT. This sequence encodes CASKEQGAGSNQPQHF. The chain has TRBV27 and TRBJ1-5; perhaps TRBD1 as D (5 bases). Germline V gives CDR1 MNHEY, CDR2 SMNVEV (reference sequence). V was trimmed by 7 bases and J by 1 base, leaving 17 bases between them. The CDR3 is 16 residues long.

The chain has TRBV19 and TRBJ1-5; perhaps TRBD1 as D (5 bases). The CDR3 runs to 15 residues. The V end lost 5 bases, the J end lost 2 bases, and 13 bases lay between the germline ends. Looked up from germline, CDR1 is LNHDA and CDR2 is SQIVND (reference sequence). The CDR3 protein is CASSLMGGGNQPQHF. For the CDR3, the DNA is TGTGCCAGTAGTTTAATGGGGGGGGGCAATCAGCCCCAGCATTTT.

This chain uses TRBV18 with TRBJ2-1; a weak D match, TRBD2 (5 bases). The V end was cut by 1 base, the J end by 4 bases, with 8 bases between. Looked up from germline, CDR1 is KGHSH and CDR2 is LQKENI. The CDR3 contains 14 residues. The CDR3 bases are TGTGCCAGCTCACCACGATCGGGGTACAATGAGCAGTTCTTC. This gives the protein CASSPRSGYNEQFF.

This chain uses TRBV30 with TRBJ1-1; D is ambiguous. This CDR3 contains 16 residues. The germline gives CDR1 GTSNPN, CDR2 SVGIG (reference sequence). Trimming removed 0 bases at V and 1 base at J, with 15 bases between. As DNA, the CDR3 is TGTGCCTGGAGTGTACAAAGGGCTAGCTCGAACACTGAAGCTTTCTTT. Translated: CAWSVQRASSNTEAFF.

As to this clone: At one of its ends the junction is not consistent with the germline gene, which may arise from a read error. V is TRBV4-2 and J is TRBJ1-2, with no clear D. Germline V gene lookup returns CDR1 LGHNA and CDR2 YNFKEQ. CDR3 length: 13 amino acids. CDR3 amino acids: CVSSQDKNYGYTF. As DNA, the CDR3 is TGTGTCAGCAGCCAAGACAAAAACTATGGCTACACCTTC.

The V and J genes are TRBV27 and TRBJ2-7, with D possibly being TRBD2 (6 bases). The CDR3 is made up of 13 amino acids. The V and J ends lost 7 bases and 2 bases respectively, with 12 bases between them. Looked up from germline, CDR1 is MNHEY and CDR2 is SMNVEV (reference sequence). The CDR3 reads CASKRTIAYEQYF. The CDR3 bases are TGTGCCAGCAAGAGGACTATTGCCTACGAGCAGTACTTC.

V gene TRBV28 combines with J gene TRBJ2-5; 7 bases are a match to TRBD2. The V gene end was trimmed by 2 bases and the J gene end by 3 bases; junction bases not matched to a gene: 3. The CDR3 has 14 amino acids. The V gene's germline CDR1 is MDHEN and CDR2 SYDVKM. In nucleotides, the CDR3 is TGTGCCAGCAGTTTAGCGGGAGTTAAAGAGACCCAGTACTTC. Translation gives CASSLAGVKETQYF.

V is TRBV6-1 and J is TRBJ1-2; D is uncertain. This CDR3 has 15 amino acids. Germline CDR1 MNHNS, CDR2 SASEGT. Trimming left V 6 bases short and J 2 bases short, with 16 bases between. CDR3 nucleotides: TGTGCCAGCAGGAGGGCCCCCAACCAAAACTATGGCTACACCTTC. Translation gives CASRRAPNQNYGYTF.

The chain joins TRBV11-2 to TRBJ1-2, with D perhaps matching TRBD1 (5 bases). The CDR3 consists of 14 residues. CDR1 and CDR2 from the germline V gene are SGHAT and FQNNGV. V was pared by 3 bases and J by 3 bases, with 11 bases between. The CDR3 loop is CASSLARQYYGYTF. CDR3 bases: TGTGCCAGCAGCTTGGCCCGACAGTACTATGGCTACACCTTC.

The J gene is TRBJ1-1, the V gene TRBV6-6; D not certain. The CDR3 is made up of 13 amino acids. The V end was cut by 5 bases, the J end by 2 bases, with 9 bases between. Germline loops: CDR1 MNHNY, CDR2 SVGAGI (reference sequence). Written as DNA, the CDR3 is TGTGCCAGCAGTCCCCAGGCTAACACTGAAGCTTTCTTT. Its protein is CASSPQANTEAFF.

The V call is TRBV28, the J call TRBJ1-5; D is perhaps TRBD1 (6 bases). V lost 5 bases and J 7 bases, leaving 9 bases between the germline ends. Looked up from germline, CDR1 is MDHEN and CDR2 is SYDVKM. The CDR3 consists of 12 residues. CDR3 residues: CASSLQGQPQHF. The CDR3 nucleotides read TGTGCCAGCAGTCTACAGGGACAGCCCCAGCATTTT.

This chain links TRBV27 with TRBJ2-1, with a tentative D call TRBD1 (5 bases). This CDR3 is 16 amino acids long. The V end was cut by 5 bases, the J end by 2 bases, with 16 bases between. Germline assignment: CDR1 MNHEY and CDR2 SMNVEV (reference sequence). The chain's CDR3 is CASSPTGRGAYNEQFF. As DNA, the CDR3 is TGTGCCAGCAGTCCTACAGGTCGCGGAGCCTACAATGAGCAGTTCTTC.

CDR3 residues: CASRLLGQGKGYTF. The CDR3 DNA reads TGTGCCAGCAGACTTCTTGGACAGGGAAAAGGCTACACCTTC. This sequence joins TRBV28 and TRBJ1-2, with 8 bases fitting TRBD1. V shed 6 bases, J shed 8 bases, and the junction held 11 bases outside the gene matches. Germline V gene sequence: CDR1 MDHEN, CDR2 SYDVKM. This CDR3 spans 14 amino acids.

The chain joins TRBV28 to TRBJ1-4; TRBD1 agrees at 7 bases. V shed 5 bases and J 8 bases; nucleotides not matched to a gene: 11. The CDR3 sequence is 15 residues long. Germline CDR1 is MDHEN and CDR2 is SYDVKM. CDR3 DNA: TGTGCCAGCAGTCACCCACAGGGGACGGGAGAAAAACTGTTTTTT. This codes for CASSHPQGTGEKLFF.

V gene TRBV5-1 combines with J gene TRBJ2-1, with D maybe TRBD2 (5 bases). Per the germline V gene, CDR1 is SGHRS and CDR2 is YFSETQ. The ends were cut back, 0 bases at V and 4 bases at J, with 8 bases in the middle. This CDR3 is 14 amino acids long. CDR3: CASSLAGEYNEQFF. CDR3 DNA: TGCGCCAGCAGCTTGGCCGGGGAATACAATGAGCAGTTCTTC.

The chain has TRBV30 and TRBJ1-1; no clear D. With 2 bases removed from V and 2 bases from J, the gap between germline ends came to 9 bases. The CDR3 is 13 residues long. Germline V gene sequence: CDR1 GTSNPN, CDR2 SVGIG (reference sequence). CDR3 in DNA: TGTGCCTGGAGTCGGGAGTTTAACACTGAAGCTTTCTTT. Protein sequence: CAWSREFNTEAFF.

The rearrangement uses TRBV28 and TRBJ1-2, with D perhaps TRBD1 (5 bases). CDR1 is MDHEN and CDR2 is SYDVKM in the germline V gene. The CDR3 spans 15 residues. The V end lost 7 bases, the J end lost 4 bases, and 19 bases lay between the germline ends. This chain's CDR3 is CASIPSGRRGYGYTF. The CDR3 bases are TGTGCCAGCATCCCTTCGGGCAGGAGGGGCTATGGCTACACCTTC.